Below, one TCR beta chain is given with its context. This sample is part of a study of blood T cell repertoires in COVID-19. Two consecutive negative NP/OP PCR tests, clearance, or resolved symptoms defined Cohort 3 recovery. In the original analysis: The authors estimated nucleated cell counts from reference gene primer amplification. The assay was immunoSEQ multiplex PCR, and TCRdb's table has in-frame clones only and misses some. Clone size and the V and J calls come from that table; the DNA yielded D and trimming. Found here are nearly 250,000 clones, about 82% of them singletons; the top ten hold 2% to 2.5%. The V gene lost 3 bases and the J gene lost 2 bases, with 8 bases spanning the gap. This CDR3 has 13 amino acids. Per germline, CDR1 SNHLY and CDR2 FYNNEI.

The clonotype comes from a woman aged 45-59 years who had recovered from COVID-19. The material sequenced was PBMCs or T cells enriched from blood (not recorded which). The chain carries TRBV2 and TRBJ2-7; maybe TRBD2 (5 bases). The CDR3 DNA reads as TGTGCCAGCAGTGACGACTATCCCTACGAGCAGTACTTC. Translating gives CASSDDYPYEQYF. The full variable domain, in which reference TRBV2 and TRBJ2-7 provide the parts outside the CDR3, is EPEVTQTPSHQVTQMGQEVILRCVPISNHLYFYWYRQILGQKVEFLVSFYNNEISEKSEIFDDQFSVERPDGSNFTLKIRSTKLEDSAMYFCASSDDYPYEQYFGPGTRLTVT.